This TCR beta chain comes out of a study of T cells in Graves' hyperthyroidism and ophthalmopathy. The study, taken as a whole, reports: Ophthalmopathy and stable hyperthyroidism were told apart by a 13 V-J model. A median approximately 6.8 months before onset, the model predicted ophthalmopathy.

Amplification targeted TCR beta CDR3 regions from RNA transcripts. The primer set for the first-round RT-PCR of the TCR CDR3 was HTBI. TCRdb re-derived calls from the multiplex PCR reads in MiXCR, one entry per CDR3 protein. The table records over 500,000 distinct CDR3 sequences, about 15% of them present only once. Lactation, pregnancy, other autoimmune disease or uncontrolled infection excluded patients. This clonotype turned up a few times. As yet, its antigen is unknown. This CDR3 is built from 13 residues. Germline CDR1 reads DFQATT; CDR2 reads SNEGSKA (reference sequence). Trimming removed 5 bases at V and 5 bases at J, with 13 bases between.

This receptor was obtained from a woman aged 35 to 49 with Graves' hyperthyroidism. The sample consisted of blood. The genes are TRBV20-1 and TRBJ2-1; D uncertain. In nucleotides, the CDR3 is TGCAGTGCTTATAACAAGCCGCACAATGAGCAGTTCTTC. Translated, it gives CSAYNKPHNEQFF.